This T cell receptor beta chain was sequenced in a study of graft-versus-host responses after intestinal transplantation (TCRdb year 2021). Some background on the complete study: Recipients received multivisceral, liver-intestinal, or isolated intestinal transplants. All recipients received anti-thymocyte globulin induction followed by maintenance tacrolimus and steroids for roughly 3 years. After intestinal transplantation, graft-versus-host and host-versus-graft alloreactive T cell clones in the graft, circulation and bone marrow were tracked using bulk TCR-beta CDR3 sequencing. To identify alloreactive clones, pre-transplant mixed lymphocyte reaction products were sequenced and then compared with unstimulated pre-transplant donor and recipient T cells. A cohort of 24 intestinal transplant recipients, including one retransplant, was enrolled, and a few patients lacking pretransplant specimens were excluded. A peak of at least 4% donor T cells among recipient peripheral blood mononuclear cells was the definition used for donor T cell macrochimerism. Samples from three later patients were sequenced in-house on an Illumina MiSeq with MiXCR processing rather than by the commercial service. Study-wide conclusions, independent of this receptor: The relatively low number and heterogeneity of intestinal transplant patients limited the conclusions. GvH clones turned up in recipient bone marrow, with some appearing earlier in ileal mucosa or blood, a pattern consistent with an intestinal mucosal origin. High GvH to HvG T cell clonal ratios were observed in the allografts of patients with donor T cell macrochimerism. Early after transplant, peak levels of circulating GvH clones were associated with declines in HvG clones.

Via the germline V gene (reference sequence), CDR1 is SSHAT and CDR2 FNYEAQ. Including the terminal cysteine and phenylalanine, the CDR3 comprises 12 residues. The DNA shown is the 36-base CDR3, in frame from base 1. In regard to this clone: The antigen it recognizes is unknown. Relative to the germline gene, one junction end is altered; a read error may explain this.

Blood samples were collected up to 4 times in the first month after transplant and then at least monthly when available. Receptor libraries were prepared by the immunoSEQ multiplex PCR assay. High-throughput TCR-beta CDR3 sequencing of genomic DNA from most patients was performed by Adaptive Biotechnologies. The original pipeline was this. TCR sequencing data were retrieved from Adaptive's ImmunoSEQ software for around 19 patients, whereas a few other patients were processed with MiXCR and VDJtools. CDR3 nucleotide sequences shared by donor and recipient were removed because the origin of these sequences could not be assigned. To count as alloreactive, a clone needed at least 2-fold expansion over unstimulated cells and a minimum CFSE-low frequency of 0.002% (template counts) or 0.001% (read counts). A clone was considered mappable if detected in the sequenced pre-transplant spleen, lymph node, or MLR CFSE-low populations of the donor or recipient. The cumulative frequency of alloreactive clones was calculated as a percentage of all sequences, weighted by copy number. TCRdb limited this immuneACCESS table to in-frame rearrangements with V and J called. A share of clones is missing; checked studies link under half to unresolved V genes, and the rest is unexplained. Clone size and V and J calls were adopted from that table, with D and trimming inferred from the DNA. The sample data list 55,000 to 70,000 clones, and roughly 89% of these were observed just once. The ten largest account for about 2.9% of the sample.

This sample comprised PBMCs, obtained about 120 days after intestinal transplantation. The V and J segments used are TRBV7-7 and TRBJ2-3; 7 junctional bases match TRBD1. The clonotype was recovered from a human patient who received an intestinal transplant, so some T cells may come from the graft donor. The CDR3 region: CASSIDRVRLHF. The nucleotide sequence is TGTGCCAGCAGCATCGACAGGGTTCGCCTGCATTTT.